These 29 T cell receptor beta chains were all obtained from the same sample, sequenced in a study of memory CD4+ T cells and cytomegalovirus serostatus. Sequenced by immunoSEQ multiplex PCR; TCRdb stores in-frame clones only, minus some. The sample has about 59,000 clones; around 80% are singletons. Single viable CD3+CD4+CD8-CD45RO+ cells were sorted as the memory CD4+ T cells. Sequenced sample: memory CD4+ T cells from blood. The receptors stem from an adult in good health and CMV-seronegative. Some clones in this sample may be carry-over from other donors' samples.

The rearrangement links TRBV6-6 to TRBJ2-4; D perhaps matches TRBD2 (6 bases). The V gene lost 2 bases and the J gene lost 7 bases, with 12 bases spanning the gap. This CDR3 comprises 14 residues. Germline CDR1 is MNHNY and CDR2 is SVGAGI (reference sequence). CDR3: CASSYPTGVNIQYF. DNA for the CDR3: TGTGCCAGCAGTTACCCGACGGGGGTCAACATTCAGTACTTC.

V gene TRBV11-1 combines with J gene TRBJ2-5; 8 bases are shared with TRBD1. With V trimmed by 5 bases and J by 5 bases, 13 bases remained unmatched. Germline CDR1 SGHAT, CDR2 FQDESV (reference sequence). The CDR3 is made up of 16 amino acids. CDR3 in amino acids: CASSQYQGAAVETQYF. CDR3 nucleotides: TGTGCCAGCAGCCAATACCAGGGGGCGGCGGTGGAGACCCAGTACTTC.

The chain is built from TRBV21-1 and TRBJ1-1; TRBD1, the D gene given by the table, was not confirmed from the DNA. TRBV21-1 is shown as a pseudogene. The CDR3 consists of 16 residues. CDR3 amino acids: CASRSDRGRRGTEAFF. CDR3 sequence (DNA): TGTGCCAGCAGGAGCGACAGGGGCCGGAGGGGGACTGAAGCTTTCTTT.

This clone is a singleton in its sample. The chain combines TRBV13 with TRBJ1-4; possible D gene TRBD1, 6 bases. The CDR3 covers 15 residues. The germline V gene has CDR1 PRHDT and CDR2 FYEKMQ (reference sequence). The V gene lost 3 bases and the J gene lost 0 bases, with 8 bases spanning the gap. CDR3 in DNA: TGTGCCAGCAGCTTGACAGGCCCAACTAATGAAAAACTGTTTTTT. This encodes CASSLTGPTNEKLFF.

The chain joins TRBV29-1 to TRBJ2-5, with unresolved D. CDR1 is SQVTM and CDR2 is ANQGSEA in the germline V gene. CDR3 size: 11 residues. V lost 6 bases and J 2 bases, leaving 7 bases between the germline ends. In nucleotides, the CDR3 is TGCAGCGTATCTCCTCAAGAGACCCAGTACTTC. It codes for CSVSPQETQYF.

The chain carries TRBV5-6 and TRBJ1-2; 9 bases line up with TRBD1. The CDR3 is 15 residues long. Unmatched junction bases numbered 6, after V lost 2 bases and J lost 4 bases. CDR1 is SGHDT, CDR2 YYEEEE, per germline. The CDR3 DNA is TGTGCCAGCAGCTTAGACAGGGGGTTACCCTATGGCTACACCTTC. Protein product: CASSLDRGLPYGYTF. The variable domain in full, completed from reference TRBV5-6 and TRBJ1-2, reads DAGVTQSPTHLIKTRGQQVTLRCSPKSGHDTVSWYQQALGQGPQFIFQYYEEEERQRGNFPDRFSGHQFPNYSSELNVNALLLGDSALYLCASSLDRGLPYGYTFGSGTRLTVV.

In its sample, this clone was seen a few times. This chain uses TRBV5-1 with TRBJ2-2, with 7 bases identical to TRBD2. V lost 0 bases, J lost 0 bases, and 2 bases stayed unmatched. Germline V CDR1 and CDR2: SGHRS, YFSETQ. This CDR3 is built from 16 residues. Here the CDR3 reads CASSLGLATNTGELFF. DNA of the CDR3: TGCGCCAGCAGCTTGGGACTAGCTACGAACACCGGGGAGCTGTTTTTT. The full variable domain, in which reference TRBV5-1 and TRBJ2-2 provide the parts outside the CDR3, is KAGVTQTPRYLIKTRGQQVTLSCSPISGHRSVSWYQQTPGQGLQFLFEYFSETQRNKGNFPGRFSGRQFSNSRSEMNVSTLELGDSALYLCASSLGLATNTGELFFGEGSRLTVL.

The chain couples TRBV5-1 to TRBJ2-5, with TRBD2 identical over 8 bases. CDR1 and CDR2 from the germline V gene are SGHRS and YFSETQ. This CDR3 comprises 15 residues. The V segment lost 6 bases and the J segment 4 bases; nucleotides outside the gene matches: 11. The CDR3 nucleotides are TGCGCCAGCATGGCGGGGGGCCCGGCCGGAGAGACCCAGTACTTC. This sequence encodes CASMAGGPAGETQYF.

CDR3 nucleotides: TGCAGCGTTGGACTAGGGGGCCTAGCCAAAAACATTCAGTACTTC. Protein product: CSVGLGGLAKNIQYF. The chain couples TRBV29-1 to TRBJ2-4, with TRBD1 as a possible D gene (7 bases). Trimming took off 4 bases at V and 0 bases at J, with 13 bases between the two ends. CDR1 and CDR2 (germline): SQVTM, ANQGSEA. There are 15 residues in the CDR3. The whole variable domain, remainder taken from reference TRBV29-1 and TRBJ2-4, is SAVISQKPSRDICQRGTSLTIQCQVDSQVTMMFWYRQQPGQSLTLIATANQGSEATYESGFVIDKFPISRPNLTFSTLTVSNMSPEDSSIYLCSVGLGGLAKNIQYFGAGTRLSVL.

The V and J genes are TRBV7-8 and TRBJ1-5; 7 bases line up with TRBD1. CDR1 and CDR2 from the germline V gene are SGHVS and FQNEAQ. This CDR3 has 17 amino acids. With V trimmed by 4 bases and J by 0 bases, 9 bases remained unmatched. CDR3 protein: CASSSYRGARSNQPQHF. In DNA, the CDR3 is TGTGCCAGCAGCTCCTACAGGGGCGCTCGTAGCAATCAGCCCCAGCATTTT. The full variable domain, in which reference TRBV7-8 and TRBJ1-5 provide the parts outside the CDR3, is GAGVSQSPRYKVAKRGQDVALRCDPISGHVSLFWYQQALGQGPEFLTYFQNEAQLDKSGLPSDRFFAERPEGSVSTLKIQRTQQEDSAVYLCASSSYRGARSNQPQHFGDGTRLSIL.

The rearrangement uses TRBV27 and TRBJ2-7; 8 bases are shared with TRBD1. The CDR3 spans 15 residues. Trimming cost V 6 bases and J 5 bases; bases outside gene matches: 12. Germline values: CDR1 MNHEY, CDR2 SMNVEV (reference sequence). The CDR3 loop is CASSPVGDRGHEQYF. CDR3 coding DNA: TGTGCCAGCAGCCCCGTGGGAGACAGGGGCCACGAGCAGTACTTC.

The chain employs TRBV18 and TRBJ1-4; a possible D gene is TRBD1 (5 bases). Germline lookup yields CDR1 KGHSH and CDR2 LQKENI. The length of the CDR3 is 15 residues. The ends were cut back, 5 bases at V and 3 bases at J, with 13 bases in the middle. The CDR3 here is CASSSIQASNEKLFF. The CDR3 coding sequence is TGTGCCAGCTCATCGATACAGGCTTCTAATGAAAAACTGTTTTTT.

This clone appeared once. The V gene is TRBV18, the J gene TRBJ2-1, with 9 bases matching TRBD2. The CDR3 is 16 residues long. Germline CDR1 KGHSH, CDR2 LQKENI. The junction had 8 bases not matched to a gene; V was cut back by 0 bases and J by 8 bases. The CDR3 loop is CASSPPNSLAGYEQFF. CDR3 DNA: TGTGCCAGCTCACCACCTAACTCACTAGCGGGTTATGAGCAGTTCTTC. Full variable domain (outside the CDR3, taken from reference TRBV18 and TRBJ2-1): NAGVMQNPRHLVRRRGQEARLRCSPMKGHSHVYWYRQLPEEGLKFMVYLQKENIIDESGMPKERFSAEFPKEGPSILRIQQVVRGDSAAYFCASSPPNSLAGYEQFFGPGTRLTVL.

This clone was found once. The chain couples TRBV28 to TRBJ1-3; no clear D gene. Trimming took off 1 base at V and 2 bases at J, with 9 bases between the two ends. Germline CDR1 MDHEN, CDR2 SYDVKM. The CDR3 has 15 amino acids. The CDR3 DNA is TGTGCCAGCAGTTTATTTGGTTCCGCTGGAAACACCATATATTTT. It yields the protein CASSLFGSAGNTIYF.

This clone has more than one count but fewer than ten. The V and J genes are TRBV19 and TRBJ1-2; D unresolved. CDR1 is LNHDA and CDR2 is SQIVND in the germline V gene (reference sequence). V was clipped by 8 bases and J by 6 bases, with 19 bases between them. The CDR3 covers 14 residues. The CDR3 DNA sequence: TGTGCCAGTTTGGTTACGCAGGAGGGAGATGGCTACACCTTC. Translation gives CASLVTQEGDGYTF.

Only one count was recorded for this clone. The V and J genes are TRBV4-3 and TRBJ2-2, with D uncertain. CDR1 and CDR2 (germline): LGHNA, YSLEER. This CDR3 is built from 14 residues. V was pared by 0 bases and J by 6 bases, with 8 bases between. Here the CDR3 reads CASSQDRRPGELFF. CDR3 sequence (DNA): TGCGCCAGCAGCCAAGATCGTCGGCCCGGGGAGCTGTTTTTT.

V is TRBV28 and J is TRBJ1-3; D is uncertain. Germline loops: CDR1 MDHEN, CDR2 SYDVKM. V was trimmed by 1 base and J by 4 bases, leaving 5 bases between them. This CDR3 region has 13 residues. The CDR3 spells CASSLYKGNTIYF. CDR3 bases: TGTGCCAGCAGTTTATACAAAGGAAACACCATATATTTT. Drawing the rest from reference TRBV28 and TRBJ1-3, the complete variable domain is DVKVTQSSRYLVKRTGEKVFLECVQDMDHENMFWYRQDPGLGLRLIYFSYDVKMKEKGDIPEGYSVSREKKERFSLILESASTNQTSMYLCASSLYKGNTIYFGEGSWLTVV.

The chain has TRBV5-1 and TRBJ2-7; the match to TRBD1 covers 11 bases. V shed 0 bases, J shed 10 bases, and the junction held 3 bases outside the gene matches. This CDR3 region has 13 residues. Germline values: CDR1 SGHRS, CDR2 YFSETQ. CDR3 DNA: TGCGCCAGCAGCTTGGGGGACAGGGGGAGACAGTACTTC. Its translation: CASSLGDRGRQYF. Using reference TRBV5-1 and TRBJ2-7 for the parts outside the CDR3, the full variable domain is KAGVTQTPRYLIKTRGQQVTLSCSPISGHRSVSWYQQTPGQGLQFLFEYFSETQRNKGNFPGRFSGRQFSNSRSEMNVSTLELGDSALYLCASSLGDRGRQYFGPGTRLTVT.

The chain couples TRBV9 to TRBJ1-4; 7 bases align to TRBD1. With V trimmed by 4 bases and J by 9 bases, 12 bases remained unmatched. The CDR3 is 15 residues long. CDR1 SGDLS and CDR2 YYNGEE come from the germline V gene. The CDR3 bases are TGTGCCAGCAGCCAACAGGGGCTCTCCGGAAAAAAACTGTTTTTT. Translating gives CASSQQGLSGKKLFF. Full variable domain (outside the CDR3, taken from reference TRBV9 and TRBJ1-4): DSGVTQTPKHLITATGQRVTLRCSPRSGDLSVYWYQQSLDQGLQFLIQYYNGEERAKGNILERFSAQQFPDLHSELNLSSLELGDSALYFCASSQQGLSGKKLFFGSGTQLSVL.

The rearrangement joins TRBV15 to TRBJ2-7; either TRBD1 or TRBD2 may supply D (7 bases each). Germline V gene lookup returns CDR1 LNHNV and CDR2 YYDKDF (reference sequence). V lost 3 bases and J lost 5, with 20 bases in between. The CDR3 is made up of 16 amino acids. CDR3 sequence (DNA): TGTGCCACCAGCAGGGGGGGGCCGGGACAGAAACACGAGCAGTACTTC. The encoded protein is CATSRGGPGQKHEQYF. Supplemented by reference TRBV15 and TRBJ2-7, the full variable domain reads DAMVIQNPRYQVTQFGKPVTLSCSQTLNHNVMYWYQQKSSQAPKLLFHYYDKDFNNEADTPDNFQSRRPNTSFCFLDIRSPGLGDTAMYLCATSRGGPGQKHEQYFGPGTRLTVT.

J is TRBJ1-1 and V is TRBV19; 8 nucleotides match TRBD1. Germline values: CDR1 LNHDA, CDR2 SQIVND (reference sequence). The trim removed 5 bases at V and 5 bases at J, leaving 7 bases unmatched. CDR3 size: 14 residues. CDR3 loop: CASSPGQGSTEAFF. CDR3 nucleotide sequence: TGTGCCAGTAGTCCCGGACAGGGTTCGACTGAAGCTTTCTTT.

The chain recombines TRBV9 with TRBJ1-6; perhaps TRBD1 as D (5 bases). Germline CDR1 SGDLS, CDR2 YYNGEE. The length of the CDR3 is 15 residues. The germline V and J ends were trimmed by 3 bases and 7 bases, with 14 bases remaining between them. Here the CDR3 reads CASSAQGGSNSPLHF. In nucleotides, the CDR3 is TGTGCCAGCAGCGCCCAGGGTGGCTCCAATTCACCCCTCCACTTT.

The rearrangement links TRBV11-2 to TRBJ2-1; maybe TRBD2 (6 bases). Germline CDR1 reads SGHAT; CDR2 reads FQNNGV. With 6 bases removed from V and 13 bases from J, the gap between germline ends came to 25 bases. There are 15 residues in the CDR3. CDR3 region: CASSSIRSGTRNQFF. The CDR3 DNA reads as TGTGCCAGCAGTTCTATCCGATCCGGGACTCGCAATCAGTTCTTC.

The J gene is TRBJ1-3, the V gene TRBV12-5, with 9 positions matching TRBD1. The CDR3 runs to 14 residues. CDR1 and CDR2 from the germline V gene are LGHNT and FRNRAP. V lost 6 bases and J lost 4; bases outside the gene matches: 4. The CDR3 nucleotides are TGTGCTAGTGGCTCGGACAGGGGAGGAAACACCATATATTTT. This translates into CASGSDRGGNTIYF.

The chain employs TRBV10-3 and TRBJ1-5; possible D gene TRBD1, 6 bases. Trimming stripped 0 bases from V and 9 bases from J, with 18 bases between. The length of the CDR3 is 16 residues. Germline assignment: CDR1 ENHRY and CDR2 SYGVKD. The CDR3 protein is CAISESGQGSMWPQHF. CDR3 DNA: TGTGCCATCAGTGAGTCTGGCCAGGGGAGCATGTGGCCCCAGCATTTT.

The V and J genes are TRBV6-5 and TRBJ1-3, with D possibly TRBD1 on 5 matching bases. CDR3 length: 14 amino acids. The germline gives CDR1 MNHEY, CDR2 SVGAGI. V was shortened by 7 bases and J by 3 bases, with 13 bases between the two germline ends. CDR3 bases: TGTGCCAGCACCGCAGGGTTAGGTGGAAACACCATATATTTT. It yields the protein CASTAGLGGNTIYF.

The chain is built from TRBV2 and TRBJ1-5, with TRBD1 matching 10 bases. This CDR3 is 14 amino acids long. Germline CDR1 SNHLY, CDR2 FYNNEI. V lost 8 bases and J lost 7; bases outside the gene matches: 8. The CDR3 here is CASSQGDRGQPQHF. The CDR3 nucleotides are TGTGCCAGCTCGCAAGGGGACAGGGGACAGCCCCAGCATTTT.

The chain is built from TRBV10-1 and TRBJ1-1; D is possibly TRBD1 (6 bases). This CDR3 has 14 residues. Germline lookup yields CDR1 WNHNN and CDR2 SYGVQD (reference sequence). The V gene lost 8 bases and the J gene lost 1 base, with 14 bases spanning the gap. The CDR3 bases are TGCGCCAGCGGCTTGGAGACAGGGAACACTGAAGCTTTCTTT. Its protein is CASGLETGNTEAFF.

The rearrangement links TRBV7-2 to TRBJ1-2; 7 bases agree with TRBD1. CDR1 is SGHTA and CDR2 is FQGNSA in the germline V gene. This CDR3 region has 15 residues. The J segment lost 2 bases and the V segment lost 5 bases, leaving 8 bases of the junction unmatched. DNA of the CDR3: TGTGCCAGCAGCCACGACAGGGTAGGCAACTATGGCTACACCTTC. Its protein product is CASSHDRVGNYGYTF.